One and the same sample provided the 6 T cell receptor beta chains below, sequenced in a study of read filtering for tumor transcriptome and immune sequencing. From 300 to 450 ng of RNA, a library with molecular barcoded alpha/delta and beta/gamma adaptors was made. MiXCR, applied by TCRdb to the reads, yields one record per CDR3 protein. Of approximately 61,000 distinct CDR3 sequences in the sample, roughly a fifth were seen once. The sequenced sample was a population of CD138-negative cells sorted from bone marrow. These TCRs come from a donor aged 40 or older with multiple myeloma.

This clonotype has ten or more counts. This rearrangement joins TRBV4-1 to TRBJ2-5; 11 bases are a match to TRBD2. Germline CDR1 is MGHRA and CDR2 is YSYEKL. The CDR3 covers 16 residues. With V trimmed by 0 bases and J by 5 bases, 5 bases remained unmatched. The CDR3, as DNA: TGCGCCAGCAGCCAAGATCTAGCGGGAGGATGGGAGACCCAGTACTTC. It specifies CASSQDLAGGWETQYF.

Comments on this clonotype: A clone one base away is much larger, so this may be a read error. The chain joins TRBV5-1 to TRBJ2-7, with D possibly TRBD1 on 5 matching bases. The CDR3 sequence is 15 residues long. V was clipped by 0 bases and J by 6 bases, with 16 bases between them. Germline V gene lookup returns CDR1 SGHRS and CDR2 YFSETQ. CDR3 DNA sequence: TGCGCCAGCAGCTTGGAGTTAGGACAAGCCTTCGAGCAGTACTTC. This codes for CASSLELGQAFEQYF. The whole variable domain, filled in from reference TRBV5-1 and TRBJ2-7, reads KAGVTQTPRYLIKTRGQQVTLSCSPISGHRSVSWYQQTPGQGLQFLFEYFSETQRNKGNFPGRFSGRQFSNSRSEMNVSTLELGDSALYLCASSLELGQAFEQYFGPGTRLTVT.

This chain links TRBV30 with TRBJ2-2; the match to TRBD1 covers 11 bases. Germline values: CDR1 GTSNPN, CDR2 SVGIG (reference sequence). Trimming at V came to 6 bases and at J to 6 bases, leaving 9 bases not matched to a gene. The CDR3 is 15 residues long. The CDR3 sequence is CACDPGTGGSGELFF. The DNA for the CDR3 is TGTGCCTGCGACCCCGGGACAGGGGGTTCCGGGGAGCTGTTTTTT.

This clonotype is deemed medium-sized (0.01 to 0.1%). The genes are TRBV11-3 and TRBJ2-1; 7 nucleotides agree with TRBD1. The V gene's germline CDR1 is SGHNT and CDR2 YENEEA. With 8 bases clipped from V and 6 bases from J, the junction kept 10 bases outside the gene matches. The CDR3 spans 14 residues. The CDR3 DNA reads TGTGCCAGCGGATTGGACAGGAGCCGCAATGAGCAGTTCTTC. The encoded protein is CASGLDRSRNEQFF.

This clonotype has a count of ten or more. This chain links TRBV20-1 with TRBJ1-1; D remains unclear. V lost 1 base, J lost 1 base, and 7 bases lay in between. CDR3 length equals 13 residues. The germline V gene has CDR1 DFQATT and CDR2 SNEGSKA (reference sequence). In DNA, the CDR3 is TGCAGTGCTAGAGTTCGCACGAACACTGAAGCTTTCTTT. Its protein is CSARVRTNTEAFF.

Regarding this clonotype: A far more abundant clone sits one base away, making this likely a read error. The J gene is TRBJ1-5, the V gene TRBV7-2; D is ambiguous. This CDR3 is built from 14 residues. The V end lost 1 base, the J end lost 7 bases, and 11 bases lay between the germline ends. Germline V gene lookup returns CDR1 SGHTA and CDR2 FQGNSA. The CDR3 coding sequence is TGTGCCAGCAGCTTAGACGTGCCGGGGCAGCCCCAGCATTTT. Protein: CASSLDVPGQPQHF.